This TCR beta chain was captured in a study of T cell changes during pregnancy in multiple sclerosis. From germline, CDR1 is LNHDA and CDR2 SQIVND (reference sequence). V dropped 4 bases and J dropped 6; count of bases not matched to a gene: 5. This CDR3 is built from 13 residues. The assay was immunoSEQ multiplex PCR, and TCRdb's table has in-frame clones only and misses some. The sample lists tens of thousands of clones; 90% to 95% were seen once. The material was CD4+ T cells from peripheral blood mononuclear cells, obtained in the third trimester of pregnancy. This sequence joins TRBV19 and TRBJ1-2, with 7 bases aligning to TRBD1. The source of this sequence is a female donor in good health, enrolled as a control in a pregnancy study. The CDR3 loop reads CASSRTGYDGYTF. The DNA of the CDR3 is TGTGCCAGTAGTAGGACAGGTTATGATGGCTACACCTTC.